This T cell receptor (beta chain) was sequenced in a study of T cell changes during pregnancy in multiple sclerosis. Clones were sequenced by immunoSEQ multiplex PCR, and TCRdb holds only the in-frame ones, with some missing. The repertoire holds approximately 80,000 clones, with 94% as singletons. The specimen was peripheral blood, collected in the second trimester of pregnancy. This receptor was taken from a female donor in good health, enrolled as a control in a pregnancy study.

DNA of the CDR3: TGTGCCAGTAAGCCGGGACAAATAAGTTTCGGCGGGGAGCTGTTTTTT. Translation: CASKPGQISFGGELFF. The rearrangement links TRBV19 to TRBJ2-2, with D possibly being TRBD1 (6 bases). Germline assignment: CDR1 LNHDA and CDR2 SQIVND (reference sequence). Trimming removed 7 bases from V and 7 bases from J, with 22 bases in between. The CDR3 consists of 16 residues.